The source of this TCR beta chain is a study of cytomegalovirus exposure and HLA in healthy donors. Overall study: There were 85 million or so unique TCRs (from HLA-typed donors) in an early data release. Overall study findings and caveats: Later analysis demonstrated an association between a missense DCLRE1C variant and TCR beta V- and J-gene trimming. Apart from CMV serostatus, no immune exposure information was available. Later, an analysis found that common viral pathogens appeared to be linked with several of the most significant clusters.

Concerning this clone: Its antigen is not identified.

The PCR employed 60 Vbeta primers together with 13 Jbeta primers. Method: immunoSEQ multiplex PCR; TCRdb's copy keeps in-frame clones and lacks some. In all, the sample yields about 41,000 clones. V gave up 0 bases and J gave up 3 bases; unmatched junction bases: 14. There are 20 residues in the CDR3. Germline-derived CDR1 and CDR2 are LGHNT and FRNRAP. Specimen: PBMCs. The gene calls are TRBV12-5 and TRBJ2-2, with TRBD2 matching over 9 bases. The TCR was taken from a man aged 25-40 years in good health and CMV-seronegative. The chain's CDR3 is CASGLVLRGRAVLDTGELFF. CDR3 in DNA: TGTGCTAGTGGTTTGGTTTTGCGCGGGAGGGCAGTTTTGGACACCGGGGAGCTGTTTTTT. The variable domain in full, with the rest retrieved from reference TRBV12-5 and TRBJ2-2, is DARVTQTPRHKVTEMGQEVTMRCQPILGHNTVFWYRQTMMQGLELLAYFRNRAPLDDSGMPKDRFSAEMPDATLATLKIQPSEPRDSAVYFCASGLVLRGRAVLDTGELFFGEGSRLTVL.